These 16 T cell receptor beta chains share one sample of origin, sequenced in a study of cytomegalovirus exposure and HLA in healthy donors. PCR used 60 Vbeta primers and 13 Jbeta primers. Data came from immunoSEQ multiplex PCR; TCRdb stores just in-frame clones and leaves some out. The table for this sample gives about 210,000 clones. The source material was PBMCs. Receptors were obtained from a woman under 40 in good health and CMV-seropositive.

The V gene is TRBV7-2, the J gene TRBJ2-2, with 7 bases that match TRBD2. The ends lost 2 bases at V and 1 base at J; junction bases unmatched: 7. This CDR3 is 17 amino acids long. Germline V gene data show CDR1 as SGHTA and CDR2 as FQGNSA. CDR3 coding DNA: TGTGCCAGCAGCTTAAGAAAGACGGGAGGGAACACCGGGGAGCTGTTTTTT. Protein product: CASSLRKTGGNTGELFF. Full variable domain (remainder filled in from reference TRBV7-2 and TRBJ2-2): GAGVSQSPSNKVTEKGKDVELRCDPISGHTALYWYRQSLGQGLEFLIYFQGNSAPDKSGLPSDRFSAERTGGSVSTLTIQRTQQEDSAVYLCASSLRKTGGNTGELFFGEGSRLTVL.

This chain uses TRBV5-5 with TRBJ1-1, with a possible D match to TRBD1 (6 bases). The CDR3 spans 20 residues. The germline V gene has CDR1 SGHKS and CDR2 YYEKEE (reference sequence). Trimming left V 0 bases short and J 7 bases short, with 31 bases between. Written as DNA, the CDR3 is TGTGCCAGCAGCTTGGTGGCGACAGGAATCGGCTCAGAGTCGGCCCTTGAAGCTTTCTTT. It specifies CASSLVATGIGSESALEAFF. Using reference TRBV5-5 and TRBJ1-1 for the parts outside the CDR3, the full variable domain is DAGVTQSPTHLIKTRGQQVTLRCSPISGHKSVSWYQQVLGQGPQFIFQYYEKEERGRGNFPDRFSARQFPNYSSELNVNALLLGDSALYLCASSLVATGIGSESALEAFFGQGTRLTVV.

The CDR3 spells CASTGSVRGTIYF. In DNA, the CDR3 is TGTGCCAGTACGGGAAGTGTCCGGGGCACCATATATTTT. The rearrangement joins TRBV19 to TRBJ1-3; D ambiguous. The CDR3 is made up of 13 amino acids. Trimming stripped 7 bases from V and 9 bases from J, with 16 bases between. CDR1 LNHDA and CDR2 SQIVND come from the germline V gene (reference sequence).

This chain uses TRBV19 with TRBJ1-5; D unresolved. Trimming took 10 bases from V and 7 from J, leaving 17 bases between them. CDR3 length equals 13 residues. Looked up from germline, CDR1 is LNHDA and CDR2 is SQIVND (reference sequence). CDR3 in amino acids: CATAAGGSQPQHF. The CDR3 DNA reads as TGTGCCACAGCGGCGGGAGGATCGCAGCCCCAGCATTTT.

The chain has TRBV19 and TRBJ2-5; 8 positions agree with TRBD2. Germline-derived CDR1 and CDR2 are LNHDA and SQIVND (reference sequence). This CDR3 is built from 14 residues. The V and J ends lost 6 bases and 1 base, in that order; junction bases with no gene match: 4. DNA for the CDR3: TGTGCCAGTAGGAAAAGCGGGGGCCAAGAGACCCAGTACTTC. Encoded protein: CASRKSGGQETQYF.

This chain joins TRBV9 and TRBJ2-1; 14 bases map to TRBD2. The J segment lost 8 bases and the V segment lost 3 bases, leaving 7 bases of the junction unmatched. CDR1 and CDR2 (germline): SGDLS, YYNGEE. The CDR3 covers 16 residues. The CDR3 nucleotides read TGTGCCAGCAGCGAGGGGACTAGCGGGAGAGTCCATGAGCAGTTCTTC. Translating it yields CASSEGTSGRVHEQFF.

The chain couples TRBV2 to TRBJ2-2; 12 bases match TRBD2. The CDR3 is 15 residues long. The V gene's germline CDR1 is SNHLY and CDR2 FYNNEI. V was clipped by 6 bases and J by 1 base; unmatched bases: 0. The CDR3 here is CASRGLAGNTGELFF. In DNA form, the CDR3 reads TGTGCCAGCAGGGGACTAGCGGGGAACACCGGGGAGCTGTTTTTT.

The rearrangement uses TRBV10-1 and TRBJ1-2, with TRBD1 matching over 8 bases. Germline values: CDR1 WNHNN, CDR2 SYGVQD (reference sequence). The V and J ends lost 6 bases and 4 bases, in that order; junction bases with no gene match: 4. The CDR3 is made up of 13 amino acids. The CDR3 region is CASSPGGFYGYTF. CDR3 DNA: TGCGCCAGCAGCCCAGGGGGCTTCTATGGCTACACCTTC.

The CDR3 DNA sequence: TGCGCCAGCAGCTTGGAGGGGCATAACAGGGAGACCCAGTACTTC. The encoded protein is CASSLEGHNRETQYF. This chain joins TRBV5-1 and TRBJ2-5, with D possibly matching TRBD1 (5 bases). CDR3 length equals 15 residues. The V gene's germline CDR1 is SGHRS and CDR2 YFSETQ. Trimming cost V 0 bases and J 5 bases, with 14 bases left between them.

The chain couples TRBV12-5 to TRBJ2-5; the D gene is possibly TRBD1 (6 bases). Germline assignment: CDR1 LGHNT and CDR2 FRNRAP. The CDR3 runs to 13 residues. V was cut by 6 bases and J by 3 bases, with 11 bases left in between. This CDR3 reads CASGPSGEETQYF. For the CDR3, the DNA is TGTGCTAGTGGCCCCTCAGGGGAAGAGACCCAGTACTTC.

In DNA, the CDR3 is TGTGCCAGCAGTTTGATGGGGGCAGTGACAGCTTTCTTT. Residues: CASSLMGAVTAFF. The J gene is TRBJ1-1, the V gene TRBV28, with a weak D call TRBD1 (6 bases). The CDR3 is 13 amino acids. Per germline, CDR1 MDHEN and CDR2 SYDVKM. V dropped 3 bases and J dropped 10 bases, with 15 bases sitting between them.

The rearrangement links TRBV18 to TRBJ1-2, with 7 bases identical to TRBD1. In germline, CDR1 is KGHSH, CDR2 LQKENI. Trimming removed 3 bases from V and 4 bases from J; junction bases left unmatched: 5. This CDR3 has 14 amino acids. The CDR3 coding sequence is TGTGCCAGCTCACCCGGGACAGAGGTCTATGGCTACACCTTC. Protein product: CASSPGTEVYGYTF.

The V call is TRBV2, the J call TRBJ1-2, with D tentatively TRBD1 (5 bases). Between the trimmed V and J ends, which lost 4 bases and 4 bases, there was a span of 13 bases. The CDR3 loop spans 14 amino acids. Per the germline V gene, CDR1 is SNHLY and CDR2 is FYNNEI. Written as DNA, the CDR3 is TGTGCCAGCAGTGTCGGGGGATACCGCTATGGCTACACCTTC. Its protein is CASSVGGYRYGYTF.

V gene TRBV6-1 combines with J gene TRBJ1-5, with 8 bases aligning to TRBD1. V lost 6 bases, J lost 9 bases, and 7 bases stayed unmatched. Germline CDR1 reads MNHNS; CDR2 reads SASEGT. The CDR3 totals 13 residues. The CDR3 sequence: CASRTGEMGPQHF. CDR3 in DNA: TGTGCCAGCAGGACAGGGGAGATGGGGCCCCAGCATTTT.

CDR3 DNA sequence: TGTGCTAGTGGTTTAGGCCAGGGTAACACCGGGGAGCTGTTTTTT. It translates to CASGLGQGNTGELFF. The chain recombines TRBV12-5 with TRBJ2-2; tentative D call: TRBD1 (5 bases). This CDR3 comprises 15 residues. V lost 3 bases, J lost 2 bases, and 10 bases lay in between. Germline-derived CDR1 and CDR2 are LGHNT and FRNRAP.

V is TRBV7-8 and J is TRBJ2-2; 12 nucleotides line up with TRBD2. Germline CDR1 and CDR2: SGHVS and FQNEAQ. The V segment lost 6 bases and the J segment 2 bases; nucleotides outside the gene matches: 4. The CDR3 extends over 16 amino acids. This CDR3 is CASRLTSGGNTGELFF. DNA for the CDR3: TGTGCCAGCAGACTGACTAGCGGGGGTAACACCGGGGAGCTGTTTTTT.